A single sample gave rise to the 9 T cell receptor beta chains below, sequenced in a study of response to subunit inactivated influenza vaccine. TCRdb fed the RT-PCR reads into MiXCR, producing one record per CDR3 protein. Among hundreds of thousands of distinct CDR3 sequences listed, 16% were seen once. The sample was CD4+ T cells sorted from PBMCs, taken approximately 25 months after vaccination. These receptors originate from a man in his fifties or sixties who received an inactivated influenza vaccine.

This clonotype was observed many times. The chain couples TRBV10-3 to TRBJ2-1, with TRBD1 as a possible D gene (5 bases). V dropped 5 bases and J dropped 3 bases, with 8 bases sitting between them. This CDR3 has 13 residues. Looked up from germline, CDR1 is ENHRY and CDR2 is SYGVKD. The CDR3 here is CAISWGSYNEQFF. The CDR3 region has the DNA TGTGCCATCAGTTGGGGCAGCTACAATGAGCAGTTCTTC.

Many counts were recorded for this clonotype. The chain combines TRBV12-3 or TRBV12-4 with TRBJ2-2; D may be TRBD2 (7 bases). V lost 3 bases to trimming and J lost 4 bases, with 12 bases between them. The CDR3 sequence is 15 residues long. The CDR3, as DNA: TGTGCCAGCAGTTTGTGGGGGGGCCCCACCGGGGAGCTGTTTTTT. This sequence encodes CASSLWGGPTGELFF.

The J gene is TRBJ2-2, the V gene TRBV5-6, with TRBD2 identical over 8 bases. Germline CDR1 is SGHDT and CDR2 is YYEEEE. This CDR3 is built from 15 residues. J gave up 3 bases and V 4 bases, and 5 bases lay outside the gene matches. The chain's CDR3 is CASSRGGVYTGELFF. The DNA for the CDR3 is TGTGCCAGCAGCCGGGGGGGCGTTTACACCGGGGAGCTGTTTTTT.

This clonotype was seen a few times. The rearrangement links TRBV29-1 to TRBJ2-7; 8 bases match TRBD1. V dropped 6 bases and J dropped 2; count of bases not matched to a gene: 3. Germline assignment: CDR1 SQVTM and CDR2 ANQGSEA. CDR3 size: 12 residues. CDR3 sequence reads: CSVGTGAYEQYF. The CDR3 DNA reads TGCAGCGTCGGGACAGGAGCCTACGAGCAGTACTTC.

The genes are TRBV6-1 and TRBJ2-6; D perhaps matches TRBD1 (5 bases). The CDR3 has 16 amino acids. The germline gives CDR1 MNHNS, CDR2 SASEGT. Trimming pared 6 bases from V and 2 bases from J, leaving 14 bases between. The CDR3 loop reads CASSNLQVTGANVLTF. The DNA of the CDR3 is TGTGCCAGCAGCAACTTACAGGTTACTGGGGCCAACGTCCTGACTTTC.

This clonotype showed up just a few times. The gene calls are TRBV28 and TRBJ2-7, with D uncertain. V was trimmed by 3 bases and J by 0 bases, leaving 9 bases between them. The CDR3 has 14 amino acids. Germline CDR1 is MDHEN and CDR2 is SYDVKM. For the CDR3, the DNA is TGTGCCAGCAGTTTCCAGGCTAGCTCCTACGAGCAGTACTTC. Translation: CASSFQASSYEQYF.

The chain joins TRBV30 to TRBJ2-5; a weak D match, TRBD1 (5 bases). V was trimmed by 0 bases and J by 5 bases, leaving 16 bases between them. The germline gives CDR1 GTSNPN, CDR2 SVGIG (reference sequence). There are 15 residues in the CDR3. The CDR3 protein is CAWSVSAGSMETQYF. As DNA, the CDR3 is TGTGCCTGGAGTGTATCTGCAGGGTCAATGGAGACCCAGTACTTC.

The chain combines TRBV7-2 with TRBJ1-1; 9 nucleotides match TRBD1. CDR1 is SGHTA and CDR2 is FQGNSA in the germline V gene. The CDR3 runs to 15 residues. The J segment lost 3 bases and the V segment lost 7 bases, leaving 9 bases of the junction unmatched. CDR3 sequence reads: CASNNRGLGDTEAFF. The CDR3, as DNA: TGTGCCAGCAACAACAGGGGGCTGGGGGACACTGAAGCTTTCTTT.

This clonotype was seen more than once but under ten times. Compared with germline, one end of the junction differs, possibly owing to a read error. The chain's CDR3 is CAIGEDQYGYTF. CDR3 bases: TGTGCCATCGGTGAGGACCAGTATGGCTACACCTTC. The chain links TRBV10-3 to TRBJ1-2; D gene unclear. CDR1 and CDR2 from the germline V gene are ENHRY and SYGVKD. The CDR3 runs to 12 residues.